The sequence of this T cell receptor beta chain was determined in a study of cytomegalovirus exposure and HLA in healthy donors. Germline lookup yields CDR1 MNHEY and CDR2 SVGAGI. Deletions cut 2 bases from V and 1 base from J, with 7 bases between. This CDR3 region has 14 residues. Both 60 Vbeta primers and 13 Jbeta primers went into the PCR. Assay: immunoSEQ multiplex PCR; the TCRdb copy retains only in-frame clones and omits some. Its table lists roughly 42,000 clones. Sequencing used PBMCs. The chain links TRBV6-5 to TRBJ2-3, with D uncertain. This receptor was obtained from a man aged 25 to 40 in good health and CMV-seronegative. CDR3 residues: CASSYGLRTDTQYF. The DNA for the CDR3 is TGTGCCAGCAGTTACGGTCTACGCACAGATACGCAGTATTTT.